This T cell receptor (beta chain) is from a study of T cell responses to AZD1222 COVID-19 vaccine. Comments on this clone: The antigen is undetermined.

Study findings and constraints: Donors skewed white British and female; clonal diversity was possibly underestimated. Among spike-specific TCRs, nearly half reportedly target unmutated variant regions.

Clones were sequenced by immunoSEQ multiplex PCR, and TCRdb holds only the in-frame ones, with some missing. Among tens of thousands of clones listed, about 74% were seen once. Looked up from germline, CDR1 is LNHDA and CDR2 is SQIVND (reference sequence). CDR3 length: 12 residues. The germline V and J ends were trimmed by 7 bases and 6 bases, with 13 bases remaining between them. The chain recombines TRBV19 with TRBJ2-7, with no clear D. The specimen was peripheral blood, collected 28 days after the second AZD1222 dose. This sequence originates from an adult who received the AZD1222 COVID-19 vaccine. The CDR3 DNA is TGTGCCAGTAACCCGAGTTCACTCGAGCAGTACTTC. The encoded protein is CASNPSSLEQYF. The whole variable domain, remainder taken from reference TRBV19 and TRBJ2-7, is DGGITQSPKYLFRKEGQNVTLSCEQNLNHDAMYWYRQDPGQGLRLIYYSQIVNDFQKGDIAEGYSVSREKKESFPLTVTSAQKNPTAFYLCASNPSSLEQYFGPGTRLTVT.